These 23 T cell receptor beta chains share one sample of origin, sequenced in a study of beta chain features in type 1 diabetes. Points from the study as a whole: Moderate but significant shortening of TCRB CDR3s was recorded in all four CD4+ subsets from Type 1 diabetes patients.

The study reverse transcribed the entire isolated RNA, so it sequenced expressed TCRB transcripts. Data came from immunoSEQ multiplex PCR; TCRdb stores just in-frame clones and leaves some out. The sample lists about 150,000 clones, around 7.9% occurring once. Their recognized antigens are unknown. The sample comprised central memory CD4+ T cells from blood. The receptors shown here come from a man aged 18 to 29 with type 1 diabetes.

This clone turned up a few times. The chain combines TRBV11-2 with TRBJ2-1, with D perhaps TRBD2 (6 bases). CDR3 length: 14 residues. Germline CDR1 and CDR2: SGHAT and FQNNGV. Trimming stripped 1 base from V and 4 bases from J, with 8 bases between. This CDR3 reads CASSLGREYNEQFF. The CDR3 region has the DNA TGTGCCAGCAGCTTAGGGAGGGAATACAATGAGCAGTTCTTC.

V usage is TRBV7-2 and J usage is TRBJ2-5; 13 positions match TRBD2. Germline V CDR1 and CDR2: SGHTA, FQGNSA. With V trimmed by 3 bases and J by 9 bases, 10 bases remained unmatched. The CDR3 has 16 amino acids. CDR3 sequence reads: CASSFGLAGAPVAQYF. The CDR3 bases are TGTGCCAGCAGCTTCGGACTAGCGGGGGCCCCGGTGGCCCAGTACTTC.

This clone was detected only a few times. The V and J genes are TRBV5-1 and TRBJ2-1; 7 bases fit TRBD1. CDR1 and CDR2 from the germline V gene are SGHRS and YFSETQ. The CDR3 consists of 15 residues. Trimming at V came to 0 bases and at J to 3 bases, leaving 3 bases not matched to a gene. The CDR3 region is CASSLATGDYNEQFF. The DNA for the CDR3 is TGCGCCAGCAGCTTGGCCACAGGGGACTACAATGAGCAGTTCTTC.

The chain combines TRBV6-6 with TRBJ2-3, with 7 nucleotides matching TRBD1. The CDR3 loop spans 15 amino acids. Germline V CDR1 and CDR2: MNHNY, SVGAGI (reference sequence). Trimming removed 4 bases from V and 1 base from J; junction bases left unmatched: 5. CDR3: CASSFRTGGTDTQYF. DNA for the CDR3: TGTGCCAGCAGTTTCCGGACAGGCGGCACAGATACGCAGTATTTT.

Comments on this clone: The sample holds other DNA sequences that translate to the same CDR3. The chain has TRBV19 and TRBJ2-5; D gene ambiguous. This CDR3 is built from 11 residues. Germline-derived CDR1 and CDR2 are LNHDA and SQIVND (reference sequence). Between the trimmed V and J ends, which lost 6 bases and 5 bases, there was a span of 7 bases. CDR3 in amino acids: CASSTRETQYF. CDR3 bases: TGTGCCAGTAGCACGCGGGAGACCCAGTACTTC.

This clone was seen only a few times. This chain connects TRBV29-1 to TRBJ2-3; D is ambiguous. The V end was cut by 7 bases, the J end by 2 bases, with 7 bases between. The germline gives CDR1 SQVTM, CDR2 ANQGSEA. The CDR3 extends over 11 amino acids. The CDR3 protein is CSGSHTDTQYF. Written as DNA, the CDR3 is TGCAGCGGGAGCCACACAGATACGCAGTATTTT.

This clone was observed a few times. The rearrangement links TRBV11-2 to TRBJ1-2, with TRBD1 matching over 9 bases. V was pared by 8 bases and J by 1 base, with 8 bases of the junction left unmatched. Germline CDR1 is SGHAT and CDR2 is FQNNGV. The CDR3 loop spans 15 amino acids. The DNA of the CDR3 is TGTGCCAGCGGGTGGGACAGGGTCCTTAACTATGGCTACACCTTC. This sequence encodes CASGWDRVLNYGYTF. Drawing the rest from reference TRBV11-2 and TRBJ1-2, the complete variable domain is EAGVAQSPRYKIIEKRQSVAFWCNPISGHATLYWYQQILGQGPKLLIQFQNNGVVDDSQLPKDRFSAERLKGVDSTLKIQPAKLEDSAVYLCASGWDRVLNYGYTFGSGTRLTVV.

This clone was detected a few times. V is TRBV29-1 and J is TRBJ1-1; D call uncertain. CDR1 and CDR2 (germline): SQVTM, ANQGSEA. V was cut by 8 bases and J by 1 base, with 17 bases left in between. The length of the CDR3 is 14 residues. The CDR3 sequence is CSCQRSSQNTEAFF. In DNA form, the CDR3 reads TGCAGCTGTCAGAGGTCAAGCCAGAACACTGAAGCTTTCTTT.

This clone has just a few counts. V is TRBV6-1 and J is TRBJ2-5; D is unclear. The CDR3 has 13 residues. With 4 bases removed from V and 5 bases from J, the gap between germline ends came to 11 bases. The germline V gene encodes CDR1 MNHNS and CDR2 SASEGT. The CDR3 protein is CASSVTYRETQYF. As DNA, the CDR3 is TGTGCCAGCAGTGTGACATATCGGGAGACCCAGTACTTC.

This clone was seen a handful of times. The chain uses TRBV4-3 and TRBJ1-3; 7 bases agree with TRBD1. CDR1 is LGHNA and CDR2 is YSLEER in the germline V gene. The CDR3 covers 16 residues. Trimming took 1 base from V and 2 from J; bases not matched to a gene: 5. CDR3: CASSQAPTGAGNTIYF. The CDR3 DNA reads as TGCGCCAGCAGCCAAGCCCCCACAGGGGCTGGAAACACCATATATTTT.

V and J are TRBV20-1 and TRBJ2-7; TRBD1 is a possible D gene (5 bases). V lost 2 bases, J lost 3 bases, and 5 bases lay in between. CDR3 length: 11 amino acids. Germline lookup yields CDR1 DFQATT and CDR2 SNEGSKA (reference sequence). CDR3 coding DNA: TGCAGTGCTAGACAGGGCTACGAGCAGTACTTC. Its protein is CSARQGYEQYF.

The rearrangement uses TRBV7-9 and TRBJ1-3; 7 nucleotides align to TRBD1. The V segment lost 2 bases and the J segment 4 bases; nucleotides outside the gene matches: 2. The CDR3 extends over 14 amino acids. CDR1 is SEHNR and CDR2 is FQNEAQ in the germline V gene (reference sequence). CDR3 in amino acids: CASSLPGQGNTIYF. DNA for the CDR3: TGTGCCAGCAGCTTACCGGGACAGGGAAACACCATATATTTT.

This clone was counted between two and nine times. This rearrangement joins TRBV7-9 to TRBJ2-3; TRBD1 matches 7 bases. Germline loops: CDR1 SEHNR, CDR2 FQNEAQ (reference sequence). CDR3 length: 15 amino acids. With V trimmed by 7 bases and J by 3 bases, 10 bases remained unmatched. CDR3 DNA sequence: TGTGCCAGCAATTTGGGACAGAGGGGAACAGATACGCAGTATTTT. Its translation: CASNLGQRGTDTQYF.

This clone has only a few counts. This sequence joins TRBV18 and TRBJ2-1; TRBD1 might be the D (5 bases). The length of the CDR3 is 16 residues. CDR1 and CDR2 from the germline V gene are KGHSH and LQKENI. The V and J ends lost 3 bases and 3 bases respectively, with 15 bases between them. This CDR3 is CASSPYQGTSYNEQFF. The CDR3, as DNA: TGTGCCAGCTCACCGTACCAGGGCACCAGCTACAATGAGCAGTTCTTC.

In this sample, this clone turned up a few times. V gene TRBV28 combines with J gene TRBJ1-2, with D perhaps matching TRBD1 (6 bases). The V end was cut by 5 bases, the J end by 7 bases, with 11 bases between. Germline CDR1 MDHEN, CDR2 SYDVKM. The CDR3 consists of 12 residues. Here the CDR3 DNA reads TGTGCCAGCAGTCGAAGGACAGCTGGCTACACCTTC. Its translation: CASSRRTAGYTF.

This clone was seen ten or more times. V usage is TRBV29-1 and J usage is TRBJ2-5, with 7 bases identical to TRBD1. Germline CDR1 is SQVTM and CDR2 is ANQGSEA. The CDR3 has 12 amino acids. V dropped 7 bases and J dropped 2; count of bases not matched to a gene: 4. The CDR3 sequence: CSAGQEQETQYF. CDR3 coding DNA: TGCAGCGCAGGACAGGAACAAGAGACCCAGTACTTC.

V gene TRBV15 combines with J gene TRBJ2-5; D remains ambiguous. With 0 bases removed from V and 0 bases from J, the gap between germline ends came to 5 bases. The CDR3 has 14 amino acids. The germline CDR1 and CDR2 sequences are LNHNV and YYDKDF (reference sequence). The CDR3 sequence is CATSRDPYQETQYF. The CDR3 DNA reads TGTGCCACCAGCAGAGATCCGTACCAAGAGACCCAGTACTTC.

This clone was detected only a few times. This chain connects TRBV18 to TRBJ2-5; D is perhaps TRBD2 (6 bases). The V gene lost 3 bases and the J gene lost 5 bases, with 13 bases spanning the gap. The germline V gene encodes CDR1 KGHSH and CDR2 LQKENI. The CDR3 consists of 14 residues. In DNA, the CDR3 is TGTGCCAGCTCACCTATTGCGGGAAAGGAGACCCAGTACTTC. Translated, it gives CASSPIAGKETQYF. The full variable domain, with the rest looked up from reference TRBV18 and TRBJ2-5, is NAGVMQNPRHLVRRRGQEARLRCSPMKGHSHVYWYRQLPEEGLKFMVYLQKENIIDESGMPKERFSAEFPKEGPSILRIQQVVRGDSAAYFCASSPIAGKETQYFGPGTRLLVL.

This clone was recorded at least ten times. V gene TRBV30 combines with J gene TRBJ1-5; 10 bases map to TRBD1. Germline CDR1 is GTSNPN and CDR2 is SVGIG (reference sequence). V trimming: 3 bases; J trimming: 5 bases; junction bases outside the gene matches: 4. The CDR3 runs to 14 residues. For the CDR3, the DNA is TGTGCCTGGAGGGACAGGGGGTATGATCAGCCCCAGCATTTT. Residues: CAWRDRGYDQPQHF.

V gene TRBV7-2 combines with J gene TRBJ2-4; TRBD2 is a possible D gene (5 bases). This CDR3 has 15 amino acids. Trimming left V 5 bases short and J 0 bases short, with 11 bases between. Germline loops: CDR1 SGHTA, CDR2 FQGNSA. The CDR3 coding sequence is TGTGCCAGCAGCCTACCCGGGGTAGCCAAAAACATTCAGTACTTC. Protein sequence: CASSLPGVAKNIQYF.

The CDR3 loop is CASSLGLAGGVADTQYF. As DNA, the CDR3 is TGTGCCAGCAGCTTAGGTCTAGCGGGGGGCGTGGCAGATACGCAGTATTTT. The chain is built from TRBV7-2 and TRBJ2-3, with 11 bases matching TRBD2. The CDR3 spans 17 residues. After removal of 1 base from V and 4 bases from J, the junction contained 7 bases not matched to a gene. Germline V lookup: CDR1 SGHTA, CDR2 FQGNSA.

This clone has at least ten counts. The CDR3 here is CASKEGETQYF. CDR3 in DNA: TGTGCCTCCAAGGAGGGAGAGACCCAGTACTTC. The rearrangement uses TRBV2 and TRBJ2-5; a possible D gene is TRBD2 (6 bases). Germline values: CDR1 SNHLY, CDR2 FYNNEI. This CDR3 has 11 residues. V gave up 11 bases and J gave up 4 bases, with 11 bases separating them.

The CDR3 region is CASSLVRGGLDTQYF. CDR3 DNA sequence: TGTGCCAGCAGCTTAGTACGGGGGGGCCTGGATACGCAGTATTTT. The rearrangement uses TRBV7-9 and TRBJ2-3; 8 bases line up with TRBD2. The V gene's germline CDR1 is SEHNR and CDR2 FQNEAQ (reference sequence). After removal of 1 base from V and 6 bases from J, the junction contained 6 bases not matched to a gene. The CDR3 spans 15 residues. Complete variable domain (other parts from reference TRBV7-9 and TRBJ2-3): DTGVSQNPRHKITKRGQNVTFRCDPISEHNRLYWYRQTLGQGPEFLTYFQNEAQLEKSRLLSDRFSAERPKGSFSTLEIQRTEQGDSAMYLCASSLVRGGLDTQYFGPGTRLTVL.